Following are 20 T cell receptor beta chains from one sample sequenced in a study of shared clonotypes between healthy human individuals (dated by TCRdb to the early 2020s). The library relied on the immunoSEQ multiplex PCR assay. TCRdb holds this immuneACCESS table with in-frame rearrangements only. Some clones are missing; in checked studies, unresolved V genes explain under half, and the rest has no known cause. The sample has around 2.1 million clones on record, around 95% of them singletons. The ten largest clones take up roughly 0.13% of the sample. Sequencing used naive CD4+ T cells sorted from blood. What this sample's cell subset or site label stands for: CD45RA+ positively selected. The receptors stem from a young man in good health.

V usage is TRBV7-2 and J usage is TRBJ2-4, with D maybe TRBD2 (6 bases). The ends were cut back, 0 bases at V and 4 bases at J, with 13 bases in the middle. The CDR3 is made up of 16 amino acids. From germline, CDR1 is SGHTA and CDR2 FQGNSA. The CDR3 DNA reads TGTGCCAGCAGCTTAGCCCCCCCTAGCGTAAAAAACATTCAGTACTTC. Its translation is CASSLAPPSVKNIQYF.

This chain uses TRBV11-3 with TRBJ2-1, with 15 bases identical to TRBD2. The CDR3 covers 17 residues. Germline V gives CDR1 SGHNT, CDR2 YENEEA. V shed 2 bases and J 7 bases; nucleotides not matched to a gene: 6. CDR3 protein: CASSLRTSGRASNEQFF. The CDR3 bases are TGTGCCAGCAGCTTACGGACTAGCGGGAGGGCCAGTAATGAGCAGTTCTTC.

The CDR3 spells CASSQGTSTNEKLFF. The CDR3 region has the DNA TGTGCCAGCTCCCAAGGGACATCAACTAATGAAAAACTGTTTTTT. The chain carries TRBV18 and TRBJ1-4, with a weak D call TRBD1 (6 bases). Germline V lookup: CDR1 KGHSH, CDR2 LQKENI. The CDR3 length is 15 residues. V was pared by 6 bases and J by 0 bases, with 11 bases between. Based on the CDR3 plus reference TRBV18 and TRBJ1-4, the full variable domain is NAGVMQNPRHLVRRRGQEARLRCSPMKGHSHVYWYRQLPEEGLKFMVYLQKENIIDESGMPKERFSAEFPKEGPSILRIQQVVRGDSAAYFCASSQGTSTNEKLFFGSGTQLSVL.

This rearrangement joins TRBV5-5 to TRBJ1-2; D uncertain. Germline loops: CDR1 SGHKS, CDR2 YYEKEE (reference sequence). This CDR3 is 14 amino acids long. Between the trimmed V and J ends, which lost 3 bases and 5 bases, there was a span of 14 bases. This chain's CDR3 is CASSSVAAKYGYTF. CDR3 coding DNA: TGTGCCAGCAGCTCGGTGGCAGCCAAATATGGCTACACCTTC.

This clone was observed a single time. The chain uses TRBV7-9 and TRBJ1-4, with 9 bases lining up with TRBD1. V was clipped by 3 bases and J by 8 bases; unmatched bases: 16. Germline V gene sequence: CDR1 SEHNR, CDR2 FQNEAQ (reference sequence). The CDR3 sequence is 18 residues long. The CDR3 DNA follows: TGTGCCAGCAGCTTCGGATCTGGGACAGGGAGAGGGGGCGAAAAACTGTTTTTT. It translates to CASSFGSGTGRGGEKLFF. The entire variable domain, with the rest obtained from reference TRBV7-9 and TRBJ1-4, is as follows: DTGVSQNPRHKITKRGQNVTFRCDPISEHNRLYWYRQTLGQGPEFLTYFQNEAQLEKSRLLSDRFSAERPKGSFSTLEIQRTEQGDSAMYLCASSFGSGTGRGGEKLFFGSGTQLSVL.

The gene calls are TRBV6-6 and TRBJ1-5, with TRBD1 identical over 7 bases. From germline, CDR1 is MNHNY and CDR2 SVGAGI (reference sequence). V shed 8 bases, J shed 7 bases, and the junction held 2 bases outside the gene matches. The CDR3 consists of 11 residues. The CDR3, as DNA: TGTGCCAGCGGACAGGCACAGCCCCAGCATTTT. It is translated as CASGQAQPQHF.

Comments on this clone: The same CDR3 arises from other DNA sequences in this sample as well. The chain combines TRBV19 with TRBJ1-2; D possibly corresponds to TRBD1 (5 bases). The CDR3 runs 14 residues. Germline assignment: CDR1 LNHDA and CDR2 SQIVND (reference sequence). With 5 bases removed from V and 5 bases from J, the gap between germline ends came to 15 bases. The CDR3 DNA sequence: TGTGCCAGTAGTCGTGGCCAGGGCGATTATGGCTACACCTTC. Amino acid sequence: CASSRGQGDYGYTF.

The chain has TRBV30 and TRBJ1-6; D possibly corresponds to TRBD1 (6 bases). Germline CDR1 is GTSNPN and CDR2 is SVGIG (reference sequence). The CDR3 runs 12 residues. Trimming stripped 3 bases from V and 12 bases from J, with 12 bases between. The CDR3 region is CAWRETGQPLHF. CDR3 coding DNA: TGTGCCTGGAGGGAGACAGGCCAACCCCTCCACTTT.

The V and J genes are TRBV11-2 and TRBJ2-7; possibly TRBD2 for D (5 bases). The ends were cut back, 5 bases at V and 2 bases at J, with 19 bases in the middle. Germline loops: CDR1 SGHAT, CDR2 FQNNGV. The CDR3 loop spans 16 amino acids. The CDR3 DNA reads TGTGCCAGCAGCCCCCAGCCACGGGGATTAACCTACGAGCAGTACTTC. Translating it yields CASSPQPRGLTYEQYF. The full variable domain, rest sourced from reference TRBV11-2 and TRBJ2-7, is EAGVAQSPRYKIIEKRQSVAFWCNPISGHATLYWYQQILGQGPKLLIQFQNNGVVDDSQLPKDRFSAERLKGVDSTLKIQPAKLEDSAVYLCASSPQPRGLTYEQYFGPGTRLTVT.

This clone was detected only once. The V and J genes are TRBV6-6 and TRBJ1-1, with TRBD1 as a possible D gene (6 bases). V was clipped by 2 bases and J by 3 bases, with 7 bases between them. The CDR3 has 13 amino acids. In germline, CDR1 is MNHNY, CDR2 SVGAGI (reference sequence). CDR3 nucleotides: TGTGCCAGCAGTTACAGGGGGGACACTGAAGCTTTCTTT. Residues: CASSYRGDTEAFF.

CDR3 sequence reads: CASSPPPRWGSFHNEQFF. CDR3 nucleotide sequence: TGTGCCAGCAGTCCTCCTCCCCGTTGGGGGAGTTTTCACAATGAGCAGTTCTTC. The V and J genes are TRBV27 and TRBJ2-1; D is tentatively TRBD1 or TRBD2 (5 bases each). Germline V CDR1 and CDR2: MNHEY, SMNVEV (reference sequence). The CDR3 totals 18 residues. Trimming left V 5 bases short and J 5 bases short, with 25 bases between.

CDR3 sequence reads: CASSPQGPEGAFF. The CDR3 DNA follows: TGCGCCAGCAGCCCCCAGGGGCCTGAGGGAGCTTTCTTT. V and J are TRBV5-1 and TRBJ1-1; D is possibly TRBD1 (6 bases). The length of the CDR3 is 13 residues. CDR1 and CDR2 (germline): SGHRS, YFSETQ. Trimming pared 4 bases from V and 10 bases from J, leaving 17 bases between.

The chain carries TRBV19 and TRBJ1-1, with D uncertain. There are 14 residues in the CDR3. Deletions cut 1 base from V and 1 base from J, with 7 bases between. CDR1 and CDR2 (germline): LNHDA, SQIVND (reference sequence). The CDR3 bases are TGTGCCAGTAGTATAGGGCTCTCGAACACTGAAGCTTTCTTT. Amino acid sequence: CASSIGLSNTEAFF.

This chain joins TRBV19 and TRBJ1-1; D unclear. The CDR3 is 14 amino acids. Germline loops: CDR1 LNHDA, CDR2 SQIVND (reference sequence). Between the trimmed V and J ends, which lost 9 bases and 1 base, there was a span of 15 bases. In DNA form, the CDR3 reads TGTGCCAGCGCACAAACAGCGAAGAACACTGAAGCTTTCTTT. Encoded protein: CASAQTAKNTEAFF.

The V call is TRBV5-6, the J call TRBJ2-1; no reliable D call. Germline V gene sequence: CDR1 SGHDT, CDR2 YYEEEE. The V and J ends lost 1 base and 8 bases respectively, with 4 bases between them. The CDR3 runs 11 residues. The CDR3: CASSLMDEQFF. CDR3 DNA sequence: TGTGCCAGCAGCTTGATGGATGAGCAGTTCTTC.

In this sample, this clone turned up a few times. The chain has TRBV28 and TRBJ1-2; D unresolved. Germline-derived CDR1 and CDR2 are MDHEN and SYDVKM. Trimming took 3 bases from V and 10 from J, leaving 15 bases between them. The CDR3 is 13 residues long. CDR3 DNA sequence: TGTGCCAGCAGTTTTGTCCTTGCACAGACCTACACCTTC. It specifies CASSFVLAQTYTF.

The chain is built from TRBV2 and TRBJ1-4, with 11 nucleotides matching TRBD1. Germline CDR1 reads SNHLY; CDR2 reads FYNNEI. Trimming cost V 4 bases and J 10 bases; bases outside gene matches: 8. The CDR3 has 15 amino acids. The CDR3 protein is CASSGDRGRVGKLFF. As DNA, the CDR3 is TGTGCCAGCAGTGGGGACAGGGGGAGAGTAGGAAAACTGTTTTTT.

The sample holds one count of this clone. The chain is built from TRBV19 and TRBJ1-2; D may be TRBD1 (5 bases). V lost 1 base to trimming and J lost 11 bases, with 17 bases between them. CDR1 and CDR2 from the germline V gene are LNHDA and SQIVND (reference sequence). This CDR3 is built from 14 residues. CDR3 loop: CASSIVGTPRGYTF. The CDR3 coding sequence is TGTGCCAGTAGTATAGTAGGGACCCCCCGCGGATACACCTTC.

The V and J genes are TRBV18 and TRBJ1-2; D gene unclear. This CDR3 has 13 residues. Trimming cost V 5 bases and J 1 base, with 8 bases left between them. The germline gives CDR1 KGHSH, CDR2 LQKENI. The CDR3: CASSVTVNYGYTF. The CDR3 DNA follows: TGTGCCAGCTCAGTTACAGTTAACTATGGCTACACCTTC.

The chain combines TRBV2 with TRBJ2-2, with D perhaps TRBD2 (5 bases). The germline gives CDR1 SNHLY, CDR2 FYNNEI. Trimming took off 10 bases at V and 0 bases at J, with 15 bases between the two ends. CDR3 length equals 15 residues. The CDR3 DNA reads TGTGCCACTCGGAGGAGCGCGTCGAACACCGGGGAGCTGTTTTTT. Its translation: CATRRSASNTGELFF.